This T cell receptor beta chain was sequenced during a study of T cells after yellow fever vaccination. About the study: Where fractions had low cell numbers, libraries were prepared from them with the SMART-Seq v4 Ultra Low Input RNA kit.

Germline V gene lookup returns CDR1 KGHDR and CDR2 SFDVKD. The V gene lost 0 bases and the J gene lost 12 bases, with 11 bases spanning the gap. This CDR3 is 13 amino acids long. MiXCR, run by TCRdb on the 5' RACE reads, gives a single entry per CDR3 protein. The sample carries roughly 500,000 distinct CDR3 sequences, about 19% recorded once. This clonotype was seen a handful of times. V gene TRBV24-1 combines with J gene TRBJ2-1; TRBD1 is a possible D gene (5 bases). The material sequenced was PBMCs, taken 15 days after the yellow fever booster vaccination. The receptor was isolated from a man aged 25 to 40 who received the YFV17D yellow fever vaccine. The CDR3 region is CATSDLQGRGQFF. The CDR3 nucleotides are TGTGCCACCAGTGATTTGCAGGGCCGCGGGCAGTTCTTC.